This T cell receptor beta chain was sequenced during a study of graft-versus-host responses after intestinal transplantation. Study as a whole: Multivisceral, liver-intestinal, or isolated intestinal grafts went to recipients. Among the recipients, all got anti-thymocyte globulin induction and then tacrolimus and steroids for 3 to 4 years. Study observations and caveats: Individuals carrying graft-donor T cell macrochimerism showed high graft-versus-host to host-versus-graft clonal ratios in allografts. The highest levels of circulating GvH clones went along with early declines in HvG clones after transplant.

V was cut by 0 bases and J by 9 bases, with 9 bases left in between. This CDR3 is built from 13 residues. The germline V gene has CDR1 GTSNPN and CDR2 SVGIG (reference sequence). For this clone: Antigen unknown.

Data came from immunoSEQ multiplex PCR; TCRdb stores just in-frame clones and leaves some out. The repertoire includes about 99,000 clones, over 85% of them detected once, and around 1.2% sits in the top ten. This TCR was sampled from a human donor who received an intestinal transplant. This specimen consisted of unstimulated CD8+ T cells sorted from spleen or lymph node cells, obtained before intestinal transplant. The chain links TRBV30 to TRBJ1-6, with D unresolved. CDR3 coding DNA: TGTGCCTGGAGTGTAATGGGTAGTTCACCCCTCCACTTT. Its protein product is CAWSVMGSSPLHF.